Following are 2 T cell receptor beta chains from one sample sequenced in a study of cytomegalovirus exposure and HLA in healthy donors. Profiling relied on immunoSEQ multiplex PCR, and the TCRdb table lists in-frame clones only, not all of them. The sample lists about 65,000 clones; 94% were seen once. Sequencing was performed on PBMCs. The receptors stem from a man aged 18-30 years in good health and CMV-seropositive.

V and J are TRBV5-1 and TRBJ2-7; 8 nucleotides align to TRBD2. V dropped 1 base and J dropped 5; count of bases not matched to a gene: 8. This CDR3 is 15 amino acids long. The germline CDR1 and CDR2 sequences are SGHRS and YFSETQ. CDR3 region: CASSLPSGGLDEQYF. In DNA, the CDR3 is TGCGCCAGCAGCTTGCCCTCGGGAGGGCTAGACGAGCAGTACTTC.

V usage is TRBV28 and J usage is TRBJ2-5, with D unresolved. In germline, CDR1 is MDHEN, CDR2 SYDVKM. This CDR3 is built from 12 residues. The ends were cut back, 1 base at V and 4 bases at J, with 4 bases in the middle. This CDR3 is CASSLYGETQYF. CDR3 DNA sequence: TGTGCCAGCAGTTTATACGGAGAGACCCAGTACTTC. The complete variable domain, with remaining parts taken from reference TRBV28 and TRBJ2-5, reads DVKVTQSSRYLVKRTGEKVFLECVQDMDHENMFWYRQDPGLGLRLIYFSYDVKMKEKGDIPEGYSVSREKKERFSLILESASTNQTSMYLCASSLYGETQYFGPGTRLLVL.